These 29 T cell receptor beta chains were all obtained from the same sample, sequenced in a study of early stage breast cancer tumors. Some clones are missing from TCRdb's copy, which holds only in-frame ones; the method was immunoSEQ multiplex PCR. Counted here are some 28,000 clones, roughly 50% occurring once; the ten biggest clones make up around 8%. Sequenced material: breast tumor tissue. Every receptor here comes from a person in their fifties with breast cancer.

V gene TRBV11-3 combines with J gene TRBJ1-5; D is unclear. The CDR3 spans 16 residues. Trimming took 0 bases from V and 0 from J, leaving 9 bases between them. Germline V lookup: CDR1 SGHNT, CDR2 YENEEA. The CDR3 DNA reads as TGTGCCAGCAGCTTAGATAGGCAAGATAGCAATCAGCCCCAGCATTTT. Protein: CASSLDRQDSNQPQHF.

The chain has TRBV19 and TRBJ2-7, with D hard to call. The germline CDR1 and CDR2 sequences are LNHDA and SQIVND (reference sequence). Trimming left V 1 base short and J 6 bases short, with 16 bases between. The CDR3 extends over 15 amino acids. The chain's CDR3 is CASSIVNCVGCEQYF. CDR3 nucleotide sequence: TGTGCCAGTAGTATAGTAAACTGCGTAGGTTGCGAGCAGTACTTC. The full variable domain, completed using reference TRBV19 and TRBJ2-7, is DGGITQSPKYLFRKEGQNVTLSCEQNLNHDAMYWYRQDPGQGLRLIYYSQIVNDFQKGDIAEGYSVSREKKESFPLTVTSAQKNPTAFYLCASSIVNCVGCEQYFGPGTRLTVT.

The chain has TRBV4-3 and TRBJ2-7; TRBD2 agrees at 12 bases. The CDR3 has 17 residues. CDR1 and CDR2 from the germline V gene are LGHNA and YSLEER. V dropped 1 base and J dropped 4; count of bases not matched to a gene: 8. The CDR3 protein is CASSQVASGRAGYEQYF. CDR3 nucleotide sequence: TGCGCCAGCAGCCAAGTGGCTAGCGGGAGGGCCGGTTACGAGCAGTACTTC.

Points on this clone: In the same sample, other DNA sequences code for this CDR3. This sequence joins TRBV9 and TRBJ2-3; the D gene is possibly TRBD2 (6 bases). Germline assignment: CDR1 SGDLS and CDR2 YYNGEE. Trimming cost V 2 bases and J 2 bases, with 9 bases left between them. The CDR3 spans 14 residues. The CDR3 DNA sequence: TGTGCCAGCAGCGTCATAGCGGCCACAGATACGCAGTATTTT. Translating gives CASSVIAATDTQYF. Variable domain in full (rest from reference TRBV9 and TRBJ2-3): DSGVTQTPKHLITATGQRVTLRCSPRSGDLSVYWYQQSLDQGLQFLIQYYNGEERAKGNILERFSAQQFPDLHSELNLSSLELGDSALYFCASSVIAATDTQYFGPGTRLTVL.

This rearrangement joins TRBV7-2 to TRBJ1-6; TRBD1 matches at 7 bases. Germline V gene lookup returns CDR1 SGHTA and CDR2 FQGNSA. J lost 10 bases, V lost 5 bases, and 11 bases had no gene match. This CDR3 is built from 15 residues. The CDR3 DNA sequence: TGTGCCAGCAGCGTCCAGCGGAGGGGGCAATCACCCCTCCACTTT. Translation gives CASSVQRRGQSPLHF.

The rearrangement uses TRBV15 and TRBJ2-5, with D possibly being TRBD2 (5 bases). V was shortened by 0 bases and J by 2 bases, with 10 bases between the two germline ends. Per germline, CDR1 LNHNV and CDR2 YYDKDF (reference sequence). The CDR3 loop spans 15 amino acids. CDR3 region: CATSRDRGPQETQYF. The CDR3 nucleotides read TGTGCCACCAGCAGAGATCGCGGGCCGCAAGAGACCCAGTACTTC.

CDR3 loop: CASSLGRDGSRDGYTF. CDR3 bases: TGTGCCAGCAGCTTAGGCCGGGACGGCTCCCGGGACGGCTACACCTTC. The genes are TRBV7-2 and TRBJ1-2; a weak D match, TRBD1 (5 bases). Trimming pared 1 base from V and 8 bases from J, leaving 20 bases between. Germline V gene data show CDR1 as SGHTA and CDR2 as FQGNSA. The CDR3 loop spans 16 amino acids.

This clone was seen only a few times. The V call is TRBV6-1, the J call TRBJ2-6, with a weak D call TRBD1 (6 bases). V lost 4 bases to trimming and J lost 0 bases, with 7 bases between them. CDR1 and CDR2 from the germline V gene are MNHNS and SASEGT. The CDR3 spans 15 residues. This CDR3 is CASSVDSSGANVLTF. The CDR3 DNA sequence: TGTGCCAGCAGTGTGGACAGCTCTGGGGCCAACGTCCTGACTTTC.

The chain carries TRBV18 and TRBJ2-3; D remains unclear. Trimming removed 3 bases at V and 2 bases at J, with 9 bases between. The CDR3 spans 14 residues. CDR1 and CDR2 from the germline V gene are KGHSH and LQKENI. The CDR3 sequence: CASSPLSATDTQYF. For the CDR3, the DNA is TGTGCCAGCTCACCCCTCAGCGCCACAGATACGCAGTATTTT.

CDR3 in amino acids: CASRIWGAGNEKLFF. Written as DNA, the CDR3 is TGTGCCAGCAGGATTTGGGGTGCGGGGAATGAAAAACTGTTTTTT. The chain recombines TRBV2 with TRBJ1-4; no definite D call. The CDR3 sequence is 15 residues long. Germline V CDR1 and CDR2: SNHLY, FYNNEI. Trimming shortened V by 6 bases and J by 5 bases, and 16 bases separated the two germline ends.

This clone was seen many times. The V gene is TRBV12-5, the J gene TRBJ2-7, with TRBD2 matching 9 bases. J was trimmed by 2 bases and V by 0 bases; bases with no gene match: 5. The CDR3 contains 16 residues. Germline V gene lookup returns CDR1 LGHNT and CDR2 FRNRAP. CDR3 sequence (DNA): TGTGCTAGTGGTTTGGTTACTAGCGGGTCTACCTACGAGCAGTACTTC. Translation: CASGLVTSGSTYEQYF.

The gene calls are TRBV5-1 and TRBJ2-1, with a weak D call TRBD1 (5 bases). The CDR3 totals 17 residues. V was pared by 2 bases and J by 4 bases, with 19 bases between. Germline V gives CDR1 SGHRS, CDR2 YFSETQ. In nucleotides, the CDR3 is TGCGCCAGCAGCTTAACAGGTCACAACCTGGTTTACAATGAGCAGTTCTTC. It encodes CASSLTGHNLVYNEQFF.

V gene TRBV5-5 combines with J gene TRBJ2-7, with D perhaps matching TRBD2 (5 bases). V dropped 0 bases and J dropped 5 bases, with 12 bases sitting between them. Germline CDR1 is SGHKS and CDR2 is YYEKEE (reference sequence). This CDR3 is 14 amino acids long. The CDR3 region is CASSLEPGSHEQYF. The CDR3, as DNA: TGTGCCAGCAGCTTGGAGCCGGGATCCCACGAGCAGTACTTC.

This clone is medium-sized in the sample. This chain links TRBV2 with TRBJ2-7; TRBD1 matches 8 bases. CDR1 is SNHLY, CDR2 FYNNEI, per germline. The CDR3 consists of 15 residues. Unmatched junction bases numbered 5, after V lost 1 base and J lost 3 bases. CDR3 nucleotide sequence: TGTGCCAGCAGTGAAGGACCCGGGACAGGCTACGAGCAGTACTTC. Protein product: CASSEGPGTGYEQYF.

This sequence joins TRBV30 and TRBJ2-7; no clear D gene. This CDR3 is 13 amino acids long. V was shortened by 0 bases and J by 5 bases, with 11 bases between the two germline ends. Germline CDR1 is GTSNPN and CDR2 is SVGIG (reference sequence). The DNA of the CDR3 is TGTGCCTGGAGTGTACAAAGGAGAAACGAGCAGTACTTC. Protein: CAWSVQRRNEQYF.

This rearrangement joins TRBV7-9 to TRBJ2-7; maybe TRBD2 (6 bases). Germline assignment: CDR1 SEHNR and CDR2 FQNEAQ (reference sequence). Trimming took 2 bases from V and 2 from J, leaving 16 bases between them. The length of the CDR3 is 16 residues. CDR3 protein: CASSLSSGDHPYEQYF. As DNA, the CDR3 is TGTGCCAGCAGCTTATCGTCGGGAGACCATCCCTACGAGCAGTACTTC.

This clone came up a few times. The chain carries TRBV6-4 and TRBJ2-3, with TRBD1 identical over 7 bases. The trim removed 5 bases at V and 2 bases at J, leaving 7 bases unmatched. Germline lookup yields CDR1 MRHNA and CDR2 SNTAGT. The CDR3 contains 15 residues. CDR3 in amino acids: CASSPTGEPTDTQYF. CDR3 nucleotides: TGTGCCAGCAGTCCTACAGGGGAACCCACAGATACGCAGTATTTT.

This clone has a single count. The V and J genes are TRBV6-1 and TRBJ2-7, with 10 bases fitting TRBD1. CDR1 is MNHNS, CDR2 SASEGT, per germline. This CDR3 region has 16 residues. The junction had 11 bases not matched to a gene; V was cut back by 6 bases and J by 3 bases. CDR3 coding DNA: TGTGCCAGCAGGGAAAGGACAGGGGGGGACTACTACGAGCAGTACTTC. Translating gives CASRERTGGDYYEQYF.

The chain joins TRBV10-3 to TRBJ1-5, with D possibly being TRBD1 (5 bases). The V gene lost 3 bases and the J gene lost 5 bases, with 14 bases spanning the gap. Germline values: CDR1 ENHRY, CDR2 SYGVKD. This CDR3 is built from 15 residues. The CDR3 nucleotides read TGTGCCATCAGTGAAACTGCGGGCAGGGATCAGCCCCAGCATTTT. The encoded protein is CAISETAGRDQPQHF.

V and J are TRBV7-9 and TRBJ2-1; 9 bases agree with TRBD2. Germline loops: CDR1 SEHNR, CDR2 FQNEAQ (reference sequence). This CDR3 contains 15 residues. V was clipped by 1 base and J by 4 bases; unmatched bases: 2. CDR3 protein: CASSLGTSVYNEQFF. DNA of the CDR3: TGTGCCAGCAGCTTAGGGACTAGCGTGTACAATGAGCAGTTCTTC.

J is TRBJ2-1 and V is TRBV19; 10 bases align to TRBD1. The CDR3 has 14 amino acids. Germline CDR1 and CDR2: LNHDA and SQIVND (reference sequence). V trimming: 5 bases; J trimming: 4 bases; junction bases outside the gene matches: 2. The CDR3 DNA reads as TGTGCCAGTAGTTTGGACAGGGGGTACAATGAGCAGTTCTTC. Translated, it gives CASSLDRGYNEQFF.

The chain is built from TRBV7-9 and TRBJ2-1; a weak D match, TRBD1 (5 bases). CDR1 SEHNR and CDR2 FQNEAQ come from the germline V gene (reference sequence). This CDR3 comprises 14 residues. Trimming took 7 bases from V and 5 from J, leaving 15 bases between them. CDR3 in DNA: TGTGCCAGCACCACTGGGTGGGGCGACAATGAGCAGTTCTTC. As protein: CASTTGWGDNEQFF.

This clone was observed a few times. The V and J genes are TRBV2 and TRBJ1-1; TRBD1 agrees at 7 bases. V was clipped by 8 bases and J by 1 base; unmatched bases: 10. CDR1 is SNHLY and CDR2 is FYNNEI in the germline V gene. This CDR3 spans 15 amino acids. CDR3 DNA sequence: TGTGCCAGCGTAGAACAGGGGCTAAAGAACACTGAAGCTTTCTTT. Amino acids: CASVEQGLKNTEAFF.

V usage is TRBV6-1 and J usage is TRBJ1-4, with 7 bases identical to TRBD1. The CDR3 runs to 14 residues. Germline assignment: CDR1 MNHNS and CDR2 SASEGT. The trim removed 2 bases at V and 5 bases at J, leaving 2 bases unmatched. The CDR3 DNA is TGTGCCAGCAGTGAACAGGGGGGGAATGAAAAACTGTTTTTT. The encoded protein is CASSEQGGNEKLFF.

J is TRBJ2-3 and V is TRBV7-2; 11 bases line up with TRBD1. The CDR3 extends over 17 amino acids. Unmatched junction bases numbered 6, after V lost 4 bases and J lost 0 bases. CDR1 is SGHTA and CDR2 is FQGNSA in the germline V gene. The CDR3 DNA sequence: TGTGCCAGCAGCTCTCCGGACAGGGGGCGAAGCACAGATACGCAGTATTTT. This translates into CASSSPDRGRSTDTQYF.

The chain combines TRBV5-6 with TRBJ1-2, with 9 bases lining up with TRBD1. There are 14 residues in the CDR3. V gave up 4 bases and J gave up 4 bases; unmatched junction bases: 5. Germline CDR1 reads SGHDT; CDR2 reads YYEEEE. CDR3 sequence reads: CASSPGQGPYGYTF. The CDR3, as DNA: TGTGCCAGCAGCCCGGGACAGGGTCCCTATGGCTACACCTTC. Full variable domain (rest looked up from reference TRBV5-6 and TRBJ1-2): DAGVTQSPTHLIKTRGQQVTLRCSPKSGHDTVSWYQQALGQGPQFIFQYYEEEERQRGNFPDRFSGHQFPNYSSELNVNALLLGDSALYLCASSPGQGPYGYTFGSGTRLTVV.

The rearrangement links TRBV15 to TRBJ1-2; D is unresolved. The CDR3 is made up of 12 amino acids. Germline CDR1 and CDR2: LNHNV and YYDKDF (reference sequence). The ends were cut back, 5 bases at V and 4 bases at J, with 8 bases in the middle. This CDR3 reads CATSGRGYGYTF. CDR3 nucleotide sequence: TGTGCCACCAGCGGCCGGGGCTATGGCTACACCTTC. The full variable domain, its missing parts supplied by reference TRBV15 and TRBJ1-2, is DAMVIQNPRYQVTQFGKPVTLSCSQTLNHNVMYWYQQKSSQAPKLLFHYYDKDFNNEADTPDNFQSRRPNTSFCFLDIRSPGLGDTAMYLCATSGRGYGYTFGSGTRLTVV.

The CDR3 loop reads CASSPSGRGSDTQYF. CDR3 DNA: TGTGCCAGTAGCCCAAGCGGGAGAGGATCCGATACGCAGTATTTT. The V call is TRBV19, the J call TRBJ2-3, with TRBD2 identical over 8 bases. The V gene's germline CDR1 is LNHDA and CDR2 SQIVND (reference sequence). The CDR3 totals 15 residues. J was trimmed by 6 bases and V by 6 bases; bases with no gene match: 11.

This clone appeared a single time. The rearrangement uses TRBV10-3 and TRBJ1-5, with D unclear. V lost 7 bases to trimming and J lost 0 bases, with 13 bases between them. Germline V CDR1 and CDR2: ENHRY, SYGVKD. The CDR3 has 15 residues. CDR3 DNA: TGTGCCATCACTACCATCGTCGATAGCAATCAGCCCCAGCATTTT. Protein product: CAITTIVDSNQPQHF.